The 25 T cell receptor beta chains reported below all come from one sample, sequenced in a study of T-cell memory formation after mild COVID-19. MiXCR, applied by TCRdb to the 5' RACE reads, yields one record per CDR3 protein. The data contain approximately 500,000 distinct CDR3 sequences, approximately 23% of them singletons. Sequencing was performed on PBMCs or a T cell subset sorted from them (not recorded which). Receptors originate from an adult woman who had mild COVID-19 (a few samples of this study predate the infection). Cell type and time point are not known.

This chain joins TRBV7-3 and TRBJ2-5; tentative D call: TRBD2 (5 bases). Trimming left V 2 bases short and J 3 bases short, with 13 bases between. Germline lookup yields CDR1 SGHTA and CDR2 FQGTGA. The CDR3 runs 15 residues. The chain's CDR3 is CASSLRYGREETQYF. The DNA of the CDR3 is TGTGCCAGCAGCTTACGATATGGGAGAGAAGAGACCCAGTACTTC.

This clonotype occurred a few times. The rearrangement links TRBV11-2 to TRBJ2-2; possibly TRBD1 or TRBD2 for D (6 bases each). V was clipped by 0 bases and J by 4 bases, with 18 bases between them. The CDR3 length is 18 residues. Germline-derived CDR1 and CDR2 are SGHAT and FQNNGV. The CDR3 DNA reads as TGTGCCAGCAGCTTAGATGATTGGAGGGGGTATATCACCGGGGAGCTGTTTTTT. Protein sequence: CASSLDDWRGYITGELFF.

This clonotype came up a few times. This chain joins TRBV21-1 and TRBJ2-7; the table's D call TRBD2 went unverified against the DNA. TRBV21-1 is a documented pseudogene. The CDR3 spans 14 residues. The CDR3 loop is CASSYRLGTYEQYF. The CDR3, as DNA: TGTGCCAGCAGCTACCGACTAGGGACCTACGAGCAGTACTTC.

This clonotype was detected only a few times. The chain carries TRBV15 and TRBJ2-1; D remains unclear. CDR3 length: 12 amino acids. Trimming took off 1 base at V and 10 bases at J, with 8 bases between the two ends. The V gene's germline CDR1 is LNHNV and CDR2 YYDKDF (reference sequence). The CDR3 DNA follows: TGTGCCACCAGCAGAGTGGGAACAGAGCAGTTCTTC. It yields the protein CATSRVGTEQFF. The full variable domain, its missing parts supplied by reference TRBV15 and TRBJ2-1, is DAMVIQNPRYQVTQFGKPVTLSCSQTLNHNVMYWYQQKSSQAPKLLFHYYDKDFNNEADTPDNFQSRRPNTSFCFLDIRSPGLGDTAMYLCATSRVGTEQFFGPGTRLTVL.

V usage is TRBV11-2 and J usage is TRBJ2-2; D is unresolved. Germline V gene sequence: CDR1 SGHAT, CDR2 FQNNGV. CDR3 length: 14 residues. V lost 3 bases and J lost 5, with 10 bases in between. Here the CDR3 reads CASSFDFGTGELFF. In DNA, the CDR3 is TGTGCCAGCAGCTTTGACTTCGGGACCGGGGAGCTGTTTTTT.

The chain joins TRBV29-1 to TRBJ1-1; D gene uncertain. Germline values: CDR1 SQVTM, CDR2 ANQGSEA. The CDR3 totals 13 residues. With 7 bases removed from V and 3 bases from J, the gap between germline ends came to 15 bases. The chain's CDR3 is CSGLTRPDTEAFF. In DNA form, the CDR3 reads TGCAGCGGATTAACAAGGCCCGACACTGAAGCTTTCTTT. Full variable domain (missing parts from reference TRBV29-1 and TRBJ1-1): SAVISQKPSRDICQRGTSLTIQCQVDSQVTMMFWYRQQPGQSLTLIATANQGSEATYESGFVIDKFPISRPNLTFSTLTVSNMSPEDSSIYLCSGLTRPDTEAFFGQGTRLTVV.

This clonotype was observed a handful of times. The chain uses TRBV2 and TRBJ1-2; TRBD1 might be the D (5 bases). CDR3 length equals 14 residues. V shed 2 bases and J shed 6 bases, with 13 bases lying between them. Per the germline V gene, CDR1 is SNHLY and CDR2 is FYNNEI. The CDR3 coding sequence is TGTGCCAGCAGTGAATCCCTGGGGACGGATGGCTACACCTTC. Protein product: CASSESLGTDGYTF.

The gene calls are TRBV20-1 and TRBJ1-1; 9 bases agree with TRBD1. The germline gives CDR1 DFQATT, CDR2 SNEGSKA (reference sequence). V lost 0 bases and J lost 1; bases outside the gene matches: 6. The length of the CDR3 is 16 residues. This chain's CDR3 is CSARDVEQGANTEAFF. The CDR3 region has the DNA TGCAGTGCTAGAGACGTCGAACAGGGGGCGAACACTGAAGCTTTCTTT.

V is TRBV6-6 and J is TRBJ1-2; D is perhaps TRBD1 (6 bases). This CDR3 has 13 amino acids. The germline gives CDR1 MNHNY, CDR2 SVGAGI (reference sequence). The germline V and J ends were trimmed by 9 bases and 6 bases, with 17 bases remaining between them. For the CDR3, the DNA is TGTGCCAGTCAACAGGGATTAACGGATGGCTACACCTTC. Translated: CASQQGLTDGYTF.

The CDR3 nucleotides read TGTGCCAGCAGCTTAGGAGGTGGAACAGGGAAAAGGGCTGAAGCTTTCTTT. This encodes CASSLGGGTGKRAEAFF. This chain joins TRBV7-9 and TRBJ1-1, with D tentatively TRBD1 (6 bases). V lost 1 base and J 6 bases, leaving 21 bases between the germline ends. The CDR3 is 17 amino acids. Germline V gene sequence: CDR1 SEHNR, CDR2 FQNEAQ (reference sequence).

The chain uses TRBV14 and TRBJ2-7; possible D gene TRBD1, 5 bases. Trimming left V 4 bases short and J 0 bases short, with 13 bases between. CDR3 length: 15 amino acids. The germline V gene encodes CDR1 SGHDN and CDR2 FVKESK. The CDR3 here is CASSPGWGSSYEQYF. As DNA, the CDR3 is TGTGCCAGCAGCCCAGGGTGGGGAAGCTCCTACGAGCAGTACTTC.

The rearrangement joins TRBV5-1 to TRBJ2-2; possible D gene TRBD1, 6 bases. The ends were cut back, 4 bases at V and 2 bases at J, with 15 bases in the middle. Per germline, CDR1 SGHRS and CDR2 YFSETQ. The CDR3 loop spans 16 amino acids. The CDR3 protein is CASSPRQATNTGELFF. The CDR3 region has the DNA TGCGCCAGCAGCCCCCGACAGGCGACTAACACCGGGGAGCTGTTTTTT.

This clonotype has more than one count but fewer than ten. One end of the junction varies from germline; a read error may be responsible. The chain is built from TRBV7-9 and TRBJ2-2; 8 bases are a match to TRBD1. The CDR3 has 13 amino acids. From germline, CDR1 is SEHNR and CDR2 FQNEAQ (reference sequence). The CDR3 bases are TGTGCCAGCATGCGGACAGGGCCCGGGGAGCTTTTTTTT. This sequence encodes CASMRTGPGELFF. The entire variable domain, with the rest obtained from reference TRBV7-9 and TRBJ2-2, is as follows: DTGVSQNPRHKITKRGQNVTFRCDPISEHNRLYWYRQTLGQGPEFLTYFQNEAQLEKSRLLSDRFSAERPKGSFSTLEIQRTEQGDSAMYLCASMRTGPGELFFGEGSRLTVL.

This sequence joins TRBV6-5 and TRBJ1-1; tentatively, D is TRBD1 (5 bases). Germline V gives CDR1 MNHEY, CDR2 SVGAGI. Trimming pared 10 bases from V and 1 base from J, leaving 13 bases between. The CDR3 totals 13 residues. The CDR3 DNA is TGTGCCACCCTATGGAGGGGGAACACTGAAGCTTTCTTT. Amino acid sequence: CATLWRGNTEAFF.

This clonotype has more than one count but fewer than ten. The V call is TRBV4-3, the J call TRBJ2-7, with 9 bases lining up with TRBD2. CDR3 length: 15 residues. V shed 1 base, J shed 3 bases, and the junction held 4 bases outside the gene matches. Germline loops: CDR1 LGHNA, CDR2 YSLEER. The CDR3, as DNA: TGCGCCAGCAGCCAAGGGCGGGAGGGCCGCTACGAGCAGTACTTC. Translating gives CASSQGREGRYEQYF.

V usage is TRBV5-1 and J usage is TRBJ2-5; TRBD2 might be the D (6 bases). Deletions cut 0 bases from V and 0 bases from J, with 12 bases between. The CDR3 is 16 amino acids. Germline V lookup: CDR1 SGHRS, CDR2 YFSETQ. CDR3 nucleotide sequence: TGCGCCAGCAGCTTGGGTAGCGGAGGGTACCAAGAGACCCAGTACTTC. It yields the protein CASSLGSGGYQETQYF.

The CDR3 reads CASTCTSGGYTDTQYF. The CDR3 bases are TGTGCCAGCACCTGCACTAGCGGGGGTTACACAGATACGCAGTATTTT. This rearrangement joins TRBV9 to TRBJ2-3; 11 nucleotides match TRBD2. There are 16 residues in the CDR3. Germline CDR1 SGDLS, CDR2 YYNGEE. The junction had 8 bases not matched to a gene; V was cut back by 6 bases and J by 2 bases.

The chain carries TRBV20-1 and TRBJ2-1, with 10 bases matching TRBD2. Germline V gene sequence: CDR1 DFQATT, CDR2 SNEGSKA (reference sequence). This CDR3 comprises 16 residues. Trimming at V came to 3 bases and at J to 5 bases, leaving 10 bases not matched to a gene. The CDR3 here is CSARKLAGTSNNEQFF. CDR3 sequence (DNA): TGCAGTGCTAGGAAACTAGCGGGGACCTCTAACAATGAGCAGTTCTTC.

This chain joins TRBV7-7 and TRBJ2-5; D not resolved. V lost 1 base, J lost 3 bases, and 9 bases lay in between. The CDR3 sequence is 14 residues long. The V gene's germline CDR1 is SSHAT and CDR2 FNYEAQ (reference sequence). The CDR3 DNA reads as TGTGCCAGCAGCTTAGGATGGGCAGAAGAGACCCAGTACTTC. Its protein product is CASSLGWAEETQYF.

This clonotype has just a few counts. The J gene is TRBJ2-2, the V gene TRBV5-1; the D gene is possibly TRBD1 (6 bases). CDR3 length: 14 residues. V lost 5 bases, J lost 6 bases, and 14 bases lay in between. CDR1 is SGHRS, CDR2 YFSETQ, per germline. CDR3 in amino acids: CASRLQGPPGELFF. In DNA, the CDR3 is TGCGCCAGCAGATTACAGGGACCCCCCGGGGAGCTGTTTTTT.

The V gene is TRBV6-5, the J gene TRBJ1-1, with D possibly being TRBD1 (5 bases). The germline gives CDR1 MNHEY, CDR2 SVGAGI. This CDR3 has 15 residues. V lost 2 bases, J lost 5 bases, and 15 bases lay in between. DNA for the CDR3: TGTGCCAGCAGTTACGGTCGGGGGAGCAGGACTGAAGCTTTCTTT. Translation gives CASSYGRGSRTEAFF.

The CDR3 DNA follows: TGCAGCGTTGAGGGGGACAGGCGGATGGAGACCCAGTACTTC. The encoded protein is CSVEGDRRMETQYF. This chain uses TRBV29-1 with TRBJ2-5; 8 nucleotides align to TRBD1. The trim removed 3 bases at V and 5 bases at J, leaving 8 bases unmatched. This CDR3 region has 14 residues. CDR1 is SQVTM and CDR2 is ANQGSEA in the germline V gene.

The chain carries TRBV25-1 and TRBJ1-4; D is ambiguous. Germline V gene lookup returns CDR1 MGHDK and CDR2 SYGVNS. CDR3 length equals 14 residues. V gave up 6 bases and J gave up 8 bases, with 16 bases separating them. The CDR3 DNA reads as TGTGCCAGCAGCGCCGGTGGTGGAGGGGAAAAACTGTTTTTT. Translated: CASSAGGGGEKLFF.

The CDR3 region has the DNA TGTGCCAGCAATCCCAGGGGGCCTCCCTACGAGCAGTACTTC. This sequence encodes CASNPRGPPYEQYF. The chain combines TRBV12-3 or TRBV12-4 with TRBJ2-7; 8 bases align to TRBD1. The CDR3 covers 14 residues. V was pared by 7 bases and J by 2 bases, with 7 bases of the junction left unmatched.

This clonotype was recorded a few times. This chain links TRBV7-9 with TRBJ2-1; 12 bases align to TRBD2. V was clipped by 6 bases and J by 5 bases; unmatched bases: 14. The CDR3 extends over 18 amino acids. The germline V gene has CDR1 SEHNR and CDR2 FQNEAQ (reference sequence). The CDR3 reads CASRAQTSGGSANNEQFF. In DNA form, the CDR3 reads TGTGCCAGCAGAGCACAGACTAGCGGGGGCTCCGCTAACAATGAGCAGTTCTTC. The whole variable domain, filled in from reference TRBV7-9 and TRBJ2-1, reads DTGVSQNPRHKITKRGQNVTFRCDPISEHNRLYWYRQTLGQGPEFLTYFQNEAQLEKSRLLSDRFSAERPKGSFSTLEIQRTEQGDSAMYLCASRAQTSGGSANNEQFFGPGTRLTVL.